The 21 T cell receptor beta chains below were found in one sample sequenced in a study of shared clonotypes between healthy human individuals. The method was immunoSEQ multiplex PCR; TCRdb's version includes in-frame clones alone and lacks a portion of them. The sample holds a few million clones; about 90% are singletons and the top ten take around 0.4%. Sequenced: naive CD4+ T cells from PBMCs. Regarding subset: CD45RA+ positively selected. These receptors were taken from a man between 18 and 35 years old in good health. Some clones in this sample may be carry-over from other donors' samples.

This clone was counted between two and nine times. This rearrangement joins TRBV18 to TRBJ1-2; the match to TRBD1 covers 8 bases. Trimming at V came to 3 bases and at J to 8 bases, leaving 8 bases not matched to a gene. This CDR3 contains 14 residues. Germline lookup yields CDR1 KGHSH and CDR2 LQKENI. The CDR3 DNA reads as TGTGCCAGCTCACCGACAGGGGATCAGTACGGCTACACCTTC. It yields the protein CASSPTGDQYGYTF.

This chain joins TRBV6-5 and TRBJ2-7; 8 bases fit TRBD1. Germline CDR1 reads MNHEY; CDR2 reads SVGAGI. The V and J ends lost 6 bases and 2 bases, in that order; junction bases with no gene match: 9. CDR3 length: 15 residues. The CDR3 DNA follows: TGTGCCAGCAGCACTTATGGACAGGGTACCTACGAGCAGTACTTC. It codes for CASSTYGQGTYEQYF.

The CDR3 DNA follows: TGTGCCAGCAGTTTATTGGGCGGGAGGGCAAGCACAGATACGCAGTATTTT. Translated: CASSLLGGRASTDTQYF. The chain carries TRBV27 and TRBJ2-3; TRBD2 matches at 9 bases. The CDR3 consists of 17 residues. The junction had 5 bases not matched to a gene; V was cut back by 1 base and J by 0 bases. Germline lookup yields CDR1 MNHEY and CDR2 SMNVEV (reference sequence).

The rearrangement uses TRBV7-2 and TRBJ2-2; TRBD2 agrees at 9 bases. Germline values: CDR1 SGHTA, CDR2 FQGNSA. This CDR3 region has 16 residues. V trimming: 8 bases; J trimming: 6 bases; junction bases outside the gene matches: 13. The DNA for the CDR3 is TGTGCCAGCGGTACCTTAGCGGGAGTCCTCTCCGGGGAGCTGTTTTTT. Translating it yields CASGTLAGVLSGELFF.

CDR3 region: CASSPPRTGVGYEQFF. The CDR3 nucleotides read TGCGCCAGCAGCCCGCCTCGGACAGGGGTTGGGTATGAGCAGTTCTTC. The chain links TRBV5-1 to TRBJ2-1; 9 bases map to TRBD1. V trimming: 4 bases; J trimming: 8 bases; junction bases outside the gene matches: 13. CDR3 length: 16 residues. CDR1 is SGHRS, CDR2 YFSETQ, per germline.

This sequence joins TRBV5-1 and TRBJ1-2; D unresolved. The germline CDR1 and CDR2 sequences are SGHRS and YFSETQ. The V end lost 7 bases, the J end lost 4 bases, and 8 bases lay between the germline ends. The CDR3 spans 11 residues. The chain's CDR3 is CASGHTYGYTF. DNA for the CDR3: TGCGCCAGCGGGCATACCTATGGCTACACCTTC.

The chain employs TRBV6-1 and TRBJ1-1; no definite D call. In germline, CDR1 is MNHNS, CDR2 SASEGT. V lost 2 bases, J lost 1 base, and 5 bases lay in between. The CDR3 extends over 13 amino acids. The CDR3 DNA reads TGTGCCAGCAGTGAATTGGGGAACACTGAAGCTTTCTTT. Translating it yields CASSELGNTEAFF.

With regard to this clone: Different DNA sequences within this sample yield the same CDR3. V usage is TRBV5-1 and J usage is TRBJ1-1, with D possibly TRBD1 on 5 matching bases. The CDR3 is 13 amino acids. CDR1 and CDR2 from the germline V gene are SGHRS and YFSETQ. V was clipped by 0 bases and J by 4 bases, with 7 bases between them. This CDR3 reads CASSLDGGTEAFF. Written as DNA, the CDR3 is TGCGCCAGCAGCTTGGACGGGGGCACTGAAGCTTTCTTT.

This chain links TRBV7-9 with TRBJ1-3, with 9 bases fitting TRBD1. CDR1 is SEHNR, CDR2 FQNEAQ, per germline (reference sequence). With V trimmed by 4 bases and J by 4 bases, 5 bases remained unmatched. The CDR3 spans 15 residues. The CDR3 bases are TGTGCCAGCAGCTCCTACAGGGGGCTAGGAAACACCATATATTTT. Amino acids: CASSSYRGLGNTIYF.

This clone has more than one count but fewer than ten. The chain joins TRBV14 to TRBJ2-7; D might be TRBD1 (5 bases). The CDR3 contains 14 residues. The germline V gene has CDR1 SGHDN and CDR2 FVKESK. Trimming stripped 0 bases from V and 4 bases from J, with 10 bases between. In DNA form, the CDR3 reads TGTGCCAGCAGCCAAGAATGGGGCCCGTACGAGCAGTACTTC. The encoded protein is CASSQEWGPYEQYF. The whole variable domain, filled in from reference TRBV14 and TRBJ2-7, reads EAGVTQFPSHSVIEKGQTVTLRCDPISGHDNLYWYRRVMGKEIKFLLHFVKESKQDESGMPNNRFLAERTGGTYSTLKVQPAELEDSGVYFCASSQEWGPYEQYFGPGTRLTVT.

The chain links TRBV5-6 to TRBJ2-7; D is perhaps TRBD1 or TRBD2 (6 bases each). Germline CDR1 and CDR2: SGHDT and YYEEEE. The CDR3 length is 17 residues. Trimming shortened V by 1 base and J by 0 bases, and 17 bases separated the two germline ends. This chain's CDR3 is CASSLWGDTRSSYEQYF. CDR3 DNA: TGTGCCAGCAGCTTGTGGGGGGACACCCGGAGCTCCTACGAGCAGTACTTC.

This clone was detected once. The rearrangement links TRBV6-6 to TRBJ2-7; 14 nucleotides match TRBD2. CDR3 length equals 15 residues. The germline CDR1 and CDR2 sequences are MNHNY and SVGAGI (reference sequence). After removal of 6 bases from V and 2 bases from J, the junction contained 3 bases not matched to a gene. CDR3 nucleotide sequence: TGTGCCAGCAGGGGGACTAGCGGGAGCCCCTACGAGCAGTACTTC. Encoded protein: CASRGTSGSPYEQYF.

The gene calls are TRBV28 and TRBJ1-2; TRBD1 matches at 8 bases. J gave up 4 bases and V 5 bases, and 9 bases lay outside the gene matches. The CDR3 loop spans 15 amino acids. CDR1 is MDHEN and CDR2 is SYDVKM in the germline V gene. The CDR3 nucleotides are TGTGCCAGCAGTAACCTCAGGGGGCGGGTCTATGGCTACACCTTC. Amino acids: CASSNLRGRVYGYTF.

This clone has a single count. The sample has other DNA sequences that encode this CDR3 too. V is TRBV28 and J is TRBJ2-7; 7 bases map to TRBD1. This CDR3 has 12 residues. V lost 9 bases, J lost 0 bases, and 2 bases stayed unmatched. Germline V CDR1 and CDR2: MDHEN, SYDVKM. In DNA form, the CDR3 reads TGTGCCAGTGGGACAGACTCCTACGAGCAGTACTTC. Translation gives CASGTDSYEQYF.

The chain recombines TRBV5-4 with TRBJ2-2, with D hard to call. Trimming left V 1 base short and J 0 bases short, with 7 bases between. The CDR3 covers 15 residues. Germline CDR1 and CDR2: SGHNT and YYREEE (reference sequence). The CDR3 region is CASSLIGPNTGELFF. The CDR3 DNA sequence: TGTGCCAGCAGCTTGATAGGGCCGAACACCGGGGAGCTGTTTTTT.

This clone was seen once. V usage is TRBV19 and J usage is TRBJ1-1; a possible D gene is TRBD1 (5 bases). Germline V gene lookup returns CDR1 LNHDA and CDR2 SQIVND (reference sequence). The V and J ends lost 3 bases and 4 bases respectively, with 15 bases between them. The CDR3 has 15 amino acids. CDR3 protein: CASSILQGWVTEAFF. CDR3 DNA: TGTGCCAGTAGTATTCTCCAGGGTTGGGTCACTGAAGCTTTCTTT.

This chain uses TRBV2 with TRBJ1-5, with D perhaps TRBD1 (5 bases). Germline assignment: CDR1 SNHLY and CDR2 FYNNEI. Deletions cut 8 bases from V and 4 bases from J, with 9 bases between. The CDR3 is made up of 12 amino acids. The CDR3 nucleotides read TGTGCCAGCCGGGGCAATAATCAGCCCCAGCATTTT. It is translated as CASRGNNQPQHF.

The chain is built from TRBV29-1 and TRBJ2-1; possible D gene TRBD2, 6 bases. V lost 7 bases and J lost 7, with 14 bases in between. The CDR3 extends over 12 amino acids. Per the germline V gene, CDR1 is SQVTM and CDR2 is ANQGSEA. The CDR3 protein is CSAGDWVNEQFF. DNA for the CDR3: TGCAGCGCGGGGGATTGGGTTAATGAGCAGTTCTTC.

The chain couples TRBV18 to TRBJ1-2, with D possibly matching TRBD1 (5 bases). Looked up from germline, CDR1 is KGHSH and CDR2 is LQKENI. The germline V and J ends were trimmed by 4 bases and 4 bases, with 7 bases remaining between them. CDR3 length: 12 residues. CDR3 in amino acids: CASSQGPYGYTF. CDR3 DNA sequence: TGTGCCAGCTCACAGGGGCCCTATGGCTACACCTTC.

The chain is built from TRBV2 and TRBJ2-7; possible D gene TRBD1, 5 bases. From germline, CDR1 is SNHLY and CDR2 FYNNEI. This CDR3 has 15 amino acids. Trimming cost V 6 bases and J 3 bases, with 18 bases left between them. CDR3 in amino acids: CASSLEGRTSYEQYF. The CDR3 DNA sequence: TGTGCCAGCAGCCTCGAAGGAAGGACAAGCTACGAGCAGTACTTC.

The chain recombines TRBV28 with TRBJ1-3, with 9 bases identical to TRBD1. CDR1 and CDR2 from the germline V gene are MDHEN and SYDVKM. J gave up 5 bases and V 2 bases, and 10 bases lay outside the gene matches. CDR3 size: 17 residues. CDR3 nucleotide sequence: TGTGCCAGCAGTTTAGCCTCCACGGACAGGGGAAGAAACACCATATATTTT. Translated, it gives CASSLASTDRGRNTIYF. Based on the CDR3 plus reference TRBV28 and TRBJ1-3, the full variable domain is DVKVTQSSRYLVKRTGEKVFLECVQDMDHENMFWYRQDPGLGLRLIYFSYDVKMKEKGDIPEGYSVSREKKERFSLILESASTNQTSMYLCASSLASTDRGRNTIYFGEGSWLTVV.